The clone carrying this T cell receptor (beta chain) showed up many times. Antigen: not known. These data originate in a study of Graves' ophthalmopathy and Graves' hyperthyroidism. Broader study findings: Most expanded clonotypes in thyroid above 0.001 frequency also showed up in blood.

The authors enrolled newly diagnosed hyperthyroidism patients aged 18 to 65 with under 2 months' duration. Uncontrolled infections, pregnancy, lactation or other autoimmune diseases led to patient exclusion. The germline CDR1 and CDR2 sequences are SGHDN and FVKESK. The CDR3 totals 15 residues. V shed 4 bases and J 4 bases; nucleotides not matched to a gene: 9. The authors amplified TCR beta CDR3 regions, and they did so from RNA transcripts for repertoire sequencing. HTBI primers served in a first-round RT-PCR, which a second-round multiplex PCR followed. In TCRdb, the multiplex PCR reads were re-called with MiXCR into one record per CDR3 protein. The sample lists around 1,200,000 distinct CDR3 sequences; around a third were seen once.

V is TRBV14 and J is TRBJ1-2; 7 bases are shared with TRBD1. The specimen sequenced was peripheral blood or thyroid tissue (not recorded which). This TCR derives from an adult man with Graves' hyperthyroidism. This chain's CDR3 is CASSLLSGDSYGYTF. CDR3 nucleotides: TGTGCCAGCAGCCTCCTATCCGGGGACAGCTATGGCTACACCTTC.